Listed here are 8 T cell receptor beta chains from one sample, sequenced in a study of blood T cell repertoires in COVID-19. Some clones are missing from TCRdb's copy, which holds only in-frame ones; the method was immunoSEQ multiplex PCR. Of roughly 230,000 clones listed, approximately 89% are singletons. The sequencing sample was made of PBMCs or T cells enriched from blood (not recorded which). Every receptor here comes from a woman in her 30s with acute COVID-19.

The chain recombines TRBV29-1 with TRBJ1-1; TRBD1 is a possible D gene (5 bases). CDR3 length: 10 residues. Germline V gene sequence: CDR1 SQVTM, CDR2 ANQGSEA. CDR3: CRAGETEAFF. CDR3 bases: TGCAGGGCGGGGGAGACCGAAGCTTTCTTT.

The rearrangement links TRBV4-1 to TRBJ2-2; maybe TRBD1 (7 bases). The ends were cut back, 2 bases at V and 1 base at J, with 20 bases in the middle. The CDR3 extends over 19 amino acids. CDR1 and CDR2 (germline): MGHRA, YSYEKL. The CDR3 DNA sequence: TGCGCCAGCAGCCAATTTTTAAGGCGGGGACAGCAGAACACCGGGGAGCTGTTTTTT. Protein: CASSQFLRRGQQNTGELFF.

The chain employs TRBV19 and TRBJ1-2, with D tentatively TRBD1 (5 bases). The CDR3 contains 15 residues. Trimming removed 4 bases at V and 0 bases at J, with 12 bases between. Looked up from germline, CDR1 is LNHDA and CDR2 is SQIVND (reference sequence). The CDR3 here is CASSSWGQTNYGYTF. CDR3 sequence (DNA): TGTGCCAGTAGTAGTTGGGGCCAAACTAACTATGGCTACACCTTC.

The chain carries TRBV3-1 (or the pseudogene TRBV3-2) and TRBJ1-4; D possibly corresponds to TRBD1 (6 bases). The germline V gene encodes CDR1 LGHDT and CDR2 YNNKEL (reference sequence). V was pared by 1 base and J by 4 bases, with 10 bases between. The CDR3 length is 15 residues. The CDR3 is CASSQVGTFNEKLFF. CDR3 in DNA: TGTGCCAGCAGCCAAGTCGGGACATTTAATGAAAAACTGTTTTTT.

CDR3 residues: CASRGGRYEQYF. The CDR3, as DNA: TGTGCCAGCAGGGGGGGGAGGTACGAGCAGTACTTC. The genes are TRBV25-1 and TRBJ2-7, with 7 bases fitting TRBD2. Germline CDR1 reads MGHDK; CDR2 reads SYGVNS. CDR3 length: 12 residues. Losses at the gene ends were 6 bases for V and 4 bases for J; bases not matched to a gene: 3.

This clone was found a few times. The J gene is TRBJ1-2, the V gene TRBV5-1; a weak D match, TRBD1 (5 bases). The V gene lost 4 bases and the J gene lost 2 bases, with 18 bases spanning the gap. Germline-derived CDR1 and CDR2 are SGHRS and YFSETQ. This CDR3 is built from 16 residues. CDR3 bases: TGCGCCAGCAGCCTTGCTTCTTCGACAGAAAACTATGGCTACACCTTC. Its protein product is CASSLASSTENYGYTF.

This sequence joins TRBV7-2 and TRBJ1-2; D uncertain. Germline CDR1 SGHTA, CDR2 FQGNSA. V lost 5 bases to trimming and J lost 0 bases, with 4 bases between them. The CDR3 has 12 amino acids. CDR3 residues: CASSDSNYGYTF. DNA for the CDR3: TGTGCCAGCAGCGACTCTAACTATGGCTACACCTTC.

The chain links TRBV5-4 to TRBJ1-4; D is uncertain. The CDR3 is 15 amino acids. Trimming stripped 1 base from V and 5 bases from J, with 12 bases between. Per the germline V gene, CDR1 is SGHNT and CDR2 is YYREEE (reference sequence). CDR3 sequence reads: CASSLYSSGNEKLFF. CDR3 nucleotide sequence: TGTGCCAGCAGCTTGTACAGTTCGGGGAATGAAAAACTGTTTTTT.